Below are 15 T cell receptor beta chains sequenced from a single sample in a study of cytomegalovirus exposure and HLA in healthy donors. PCR used 60 Vbeta primers and 13 Jbeta primers. Sequencing was performed with immunoSEQ multiplex PCR; in TCRdb, only in-frame clones are kept and a portion is missing. The sample lists approximately 120,000 clones, about two thirds occurring once. Source material: PBMCs. The origin of the receptors is a woman between 65 and 79 years old in good health and CMV-seropositive.

This clone was counted only a few times. This chain links TRBV7-8 with TRBJ2-5; a possible D gene is TRBD1 (6 bases). V lost 5 bases, J lost 5 bases, and 15 bases lay in between. Germline V gene data show CDR1 as SGHVS and CDR2 as FQNEAQ. The CDR3 is made up of 14 amino acids. The CDR3 loop reads CASSPQGNKETQYF. Here the CDR3 DNA reads TGTGCCAGCAGCCCGCAGGGGAATAAGGAGACCCAGTACTTC. The whole variable domain, filled in from reference TRBV7-8 and TRBJ2-5, reads GAGVSQSPRYKVAKRGQDVALRCDPISGHVSLFWYQQALGQGPEFLTYFQNEAQLDKSGLPSDRFFAERPEGSVSTLKIQRTQQEDSAVYLCASSPQGNKETQYFGPGTRLLVL.

Details on this clone: Other nucleotide sequences in the sample specify the same CDR3. The rearrangement links TRBV29-1 to TRBJ1-1; no definite D call. The CDR3 sequence is 11 residues long. Germline V gives CDR1 SQVTM, CDR2 ANQGSEA. With 5 bases removed from V and 1 base from J, the gap between germline ends came to 5 bases. CDR3 DNA sequence: TGCAGCGTTTACAGGAACACTGAAGCTTTCTTT. Residues: CSVYRNTEAFF.

V is TRBV4-2 and J is TRBJ2-5; D may be TRBD2 (5 bases). This CDR3 has 13 amino acids. Germline assignment: CDR1 LGHNA and CDR2 YNFKEQ. Trimming shortened V by 4 bases and J by 5 bases, and 11 bases separated the two germline ends. For the CDR3, the DNA is TGTGCCAGCAGCCCGGGAATGGGGGAGACCCAGTACTTC. Encoded protein: CASSPGMGETQYF.

The chain combines TRBV6-6 with TRBJ2-7, with 7 bases identical to TRBD1. Unmatched junction bases numbered 8, after V lost 1 base and J lost 5 bases. The germline V gene encodes CDR1 MNHNY and CDR2 SVGAGI (reference sequence). The CDR3 extends over 15 amino acids. The CDR3 reads CASSYWTGSGNEQYF. CDR3 DNA: TGTGCCAGCAGTTACTGGACAGGATCCGGGAACGAGCAGTACTTC.

V is TRBV30 and J is TRBJ1-3; D possibly corresponds to TRBD1 (6 bases). V lost 4 bases and J 0 bases, leaving 13 bases between the germline ends. The CDR3 covers 15 residues. Germline CDR1 GTSNPN, CDR2 SVGIG (reference sequence). The CDR3 loop is CAWTGQSLSGNTIYF. The CDR3 DNA reads TGTGCCTGGACCGGACAGAGTCTCTCTGGAAACACCATATATTTT.

This sequence joins TRBV7-9 and TRBJ2-2, with D perhaps TRBD1 (6 bases). Looked up from germline, CDR1 is SEHNR and CDR2 is FQNEAQ (reference sequence). The CDR3 contains 14 residues. Trimming took off 2 bases at V and 7 bases at J, with 11 bases between the two ends. The CDR3 reads CASSLNRVVGELFF. The CDR3 DNA reads TGTGCCAGCAGCTTAAACAGGGTGGTCGGGGAGCTGTTTTTT.

The CDR3, as DNA: TGTGCCTGGAGTCTGGCGGGTAATCAGCCCCAGCATTTT. Translated: CAWSLAGNQPQHF. The chain combines TRBV30 with TRBJ1-5; no clear D. The CDR3 is 13 amino acids. Trimming pared 2 bases from V and 4 bases from J, leaving 9 bases between. Germline V gene data show CDR1 as GTSNPN and CDR2 as SVGIG (reference sequence).

This clone was recorded a few times. J is TRBJ2-1 and V is TRBV5-1; weak D call: TRBD1 (5 bases). Per the germline V gene, CDR1 is SGHRS and CDR2 is YFSETQ. The CDR3 loop spans 15 amino acids. V lost 0 bases, J lost 14 bases, and 21 bases lay in between. CDR3 sequence (DNA): TGCGCCAGCAGCTTGGATGGCAGGGCCTTGGGTGGGGAGTTCTTC. Translating it yields CASSLDGRALGGEFF.

The chain recombines TRBV6-6 with TRBJ2-7; D is uncertain. CDR3 size: 11 residues. Trimming pared 5 bases from V and 3 bases from J, leaving 5 bases between. Germline V gives CDR1 MNHNY, CDR2 SVGAGI (reference sequence). CDR3 amino acids: CASSQYYEQYF. As DNA, the CDR3 is TGTGCCAGCAGTCAGTACTACGAGCAGTACTTC.

The rearrangement uses TRBV7-6 and TRBJ1-2; 8 bases match TRBD1. The CDR3 totals 14 residues. Germline V gene sequence: CDR1 SGHVS, CDR2 FNYEAQ. V dropped 5 bases and J dropped 3; count of bases not matched to a gene: 5. CDR3 loop: CASSPMTGDYGYTF. The CDR3, as DNA: TGTGCCAGCAGCCCGATGACAGGGGACTATGGCTACACCTTC.

The rearrangement uses TRBV19 and TRBJ2-7, with D possibly being TRBD1 (6 bases). Trimming removed 1 base at V and 3 bases at J, with 10 bases between. The germline V gene encodes CDR1 LNHDA and CDR2 SQIVND (reference sequence). The CDR3 runs 14 residues. The CDR3 DNA reads TGTGCCAGTAGTATAGGAGGGGGTAACTACGAGCAGTACTTC. This codes for CASSIGGGNYEQYF.

This clone was counted only a few times. V gene TRBV7-9 combines with J gene TRBJ1-4, with a tentative D call TRBD1 (6 bases). V gave up 7 bases and J gave up 3 bases, with 18 bases separating them. The CDR3 consists of 16 residues. Germline CDR1 reads SEHNR; CDR2 reads FQNEAQ (reference sequence). CDR3 amino acids: CASTKGVVAANEKLFF. The CDR3 nucleotides read TGTGCCAGCACCAAGGGGGTAGTCGCAGCTAATGAAAAACTGTTTTTT.

The chain is built from TRBV5-1 and TRBJ2-1; 9 nucleotides agree with TRBD2. Germline CDR1 and CDR2: SGHRS and YFSETQ. Losses at the gene ends were 1 base for V and 7 bases for J; bases not matched to a gene: 9. This CDR3 contains 16 residues. The CDR3 loop reads CASSLSGPSGVNEQFF. The CDR3 bases are TGCGCCAGCAGCTTGTCGGGACCTAGCGGGGTAAATGAGCAGTTCTTC.

This clone has more than one count but fewer than ten. The V gene is TRBV7-2, the J gene TRBJ2-3; TRBD2 aligns across 8 bases. This CDR3 comprises 16 residues. CDR1 is SGHTA, CDR2 FQGNSA, per germline. V shed 5 bases and J 4 bases; nucleotides not matched to a gene: 11. The CDR3 nucleotides are TGTGCCAGCAGCCTGATAGCGGGGTATGTGGCAGATACGCAGTATTTT. This codes for CASSLIAGYVADTQYF.

The chain has TRBV19 and TRBJ2-7; 7 bases are a match to TRBD2. CDR3 length: 14 amino acids. J lost 0 bases, V lost 3 bases, and 2 bases had no gene match. Looked up from germline, CDR1 is LNHDA and CDR2 is SQIVND (reference sequence). As DNA, the CDR3 is TGTGCCAGTAGTATGGGGGGGACCTCCTACGAGCAGTACTTC. Its protein is CASSMGGTSYEQYF.